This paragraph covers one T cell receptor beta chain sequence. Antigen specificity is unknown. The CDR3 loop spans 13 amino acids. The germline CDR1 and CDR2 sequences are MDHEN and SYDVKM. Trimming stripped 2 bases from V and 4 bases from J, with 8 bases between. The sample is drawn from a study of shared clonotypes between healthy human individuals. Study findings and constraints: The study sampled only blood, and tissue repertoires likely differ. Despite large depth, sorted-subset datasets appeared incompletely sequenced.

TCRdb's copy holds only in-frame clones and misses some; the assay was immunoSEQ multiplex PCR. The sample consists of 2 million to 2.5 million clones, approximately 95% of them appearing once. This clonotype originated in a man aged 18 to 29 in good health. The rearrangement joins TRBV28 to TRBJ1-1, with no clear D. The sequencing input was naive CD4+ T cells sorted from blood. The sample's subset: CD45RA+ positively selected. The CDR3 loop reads CASSLGRITEAFF. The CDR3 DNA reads TGTGCCAGCAGTTTAGGGCGTATCACTGAAGCTTTCTTT.